A single sample gave rise to the 4 T cell receptor beta chains below, sequenced in a study of cytomegalovirus exposure and HLA in healthy donors. Researchers ran the PCR with 60 Vbeta and 13 Jbeta primers. The protocol was immunoSEQ multiplex PCR, while the TCRdb copy is restricted to in-frame clones and leaves out a portion. This sample carries just over 95,000 clones, around 84% of them seen once, and the ten largest clones take approximately 4%. Sequencing input: PBMCs. These receptor sequences come from a woman aged 40 to 50 in good health and CMV-seropositive.

The CDR3 sequence: CASSLVVGLYNEQFF. The CDR3 region has the DNA TGCGCCAGCAGCTTGGTTGTGGGACTATACAATGAGCAGTTCTTC. This chain joins TRBV5-1 and TRBJ2-1; 7 bases are shared with TRBD2. With V trimmed by 0 bases and J by 4 bases, 4 bases remained unmatched. Germline CDR1 SGHRS, CDR2 YFSETQ. The CDR3 sequence is 15 residues long.

The gene calls are TRBV4-1 and TRBJ2-7; D may be TRBD2 (6 bases). V gave up 3 bases and J gave up 1 base, with 10 bases separating them. This CDR3 has 14 amino acids. CDR1 and CDR2 (germline): MGHRA, YSYEKL. CDR3 protein: CASSHNSGSYEQYF. The DNA of the CDR3 is TGCGCCAGCAGCCATAATAGCGGATCCTACGAGCAGTACTTC.

This chain links TRBV6-4 with TRBJ1-6; D ambiguous. V dropped 0 bases and J dropped 9 bases, with 12 bases sitting between them. The germline CDR1 and CDR2 sequences are MRHNA and SNTAGT. This CDR3 region has 15 residues. The CDR3 DNA is TGTGCCAGCAGTGACTCGATTTCTGCGGGTTCACCCCTCCACTTT. It specifies CASSDSISAGSPLHF.

This sequence joins TRBV5-1 and TRBJ2-1; possible D gene TRBD2, 6 bases. The CDR3 runs 14 residues. The germline gives CDR1 SGHRS, CDR2 YFSETQ. V gave up 3 bases and J gave up 8 bases, with 15 bases separating them. The chain's CDR3 is CASSSDATSYEQFF. The CDR3 bases are TGCGCCAGCAGCTCGGACGCGACTAGTTATGAGCAGTTCTTC.